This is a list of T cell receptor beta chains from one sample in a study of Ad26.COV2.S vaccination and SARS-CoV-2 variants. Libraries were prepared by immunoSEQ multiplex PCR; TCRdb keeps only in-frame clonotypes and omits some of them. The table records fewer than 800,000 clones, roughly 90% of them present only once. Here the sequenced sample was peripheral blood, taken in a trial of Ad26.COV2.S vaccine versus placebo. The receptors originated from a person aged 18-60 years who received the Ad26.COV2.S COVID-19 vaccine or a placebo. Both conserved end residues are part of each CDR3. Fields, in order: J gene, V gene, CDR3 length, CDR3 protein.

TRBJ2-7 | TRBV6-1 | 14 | CASSERGAPYEQYF
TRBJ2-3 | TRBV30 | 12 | CAAGATTDTQYF
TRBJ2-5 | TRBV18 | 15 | CASSPEGGIQETQYF
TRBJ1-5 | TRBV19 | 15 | CASSSGPDFNQPQHF
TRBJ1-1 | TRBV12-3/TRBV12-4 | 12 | CASRGQAYEAFF
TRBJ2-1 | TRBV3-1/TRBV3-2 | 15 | CASSQEDSGRVRQFF
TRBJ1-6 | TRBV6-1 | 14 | CASSEAPGNSPLHF
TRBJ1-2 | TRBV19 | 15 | CASSIGTGGPYGYTF
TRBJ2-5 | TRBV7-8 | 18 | CASSLVGSWAALQETQYF
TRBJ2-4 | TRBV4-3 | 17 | CASSPTGTGGAKNIQYF
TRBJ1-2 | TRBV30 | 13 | CAWSVDRWAGYTF
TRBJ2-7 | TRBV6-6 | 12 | CASTPQGGEQYF
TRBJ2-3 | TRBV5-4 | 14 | CASSLVAGGEAQYF
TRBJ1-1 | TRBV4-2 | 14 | CASSQRKGDSEAFF
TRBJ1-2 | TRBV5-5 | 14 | CASSPGTGFYGYTF
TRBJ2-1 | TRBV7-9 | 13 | CASSTVLANEQFF
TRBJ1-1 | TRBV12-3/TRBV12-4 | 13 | CASSLTGQMVAFF
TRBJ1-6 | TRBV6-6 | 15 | CASSYSGGQGSPLHF
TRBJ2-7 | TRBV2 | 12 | CASSAQGYEQYF
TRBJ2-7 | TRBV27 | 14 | CASSRRDAAYEQYF
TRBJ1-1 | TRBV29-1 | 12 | CSVEVIGPEAFF
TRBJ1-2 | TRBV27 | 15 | CASSLSSGSIYGYTF
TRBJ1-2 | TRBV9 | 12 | CASSVDGGGYTF
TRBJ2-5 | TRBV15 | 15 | CATSRDQTGRETQYF
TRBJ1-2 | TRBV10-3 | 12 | CAIRRGNYGYTF
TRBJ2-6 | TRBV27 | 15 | CASSFDLGGANVLTF
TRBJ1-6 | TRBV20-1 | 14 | CSASIGGGNSPLHF
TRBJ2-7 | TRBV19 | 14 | CASSRDRGLYEQYF
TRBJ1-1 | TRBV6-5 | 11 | CAGSRGVEAFF
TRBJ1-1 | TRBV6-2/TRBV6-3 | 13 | CASSGQMNTEAFF
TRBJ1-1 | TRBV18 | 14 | CASSPDYQGGEAFF
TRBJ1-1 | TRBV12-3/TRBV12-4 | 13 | CASTYFEGREAFF
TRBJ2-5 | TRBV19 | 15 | CASSIAYQGRETQYF
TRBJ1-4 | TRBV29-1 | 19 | CSVAPVGTGGLGTNEKLFF
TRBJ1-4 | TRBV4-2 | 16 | CASSQDFGGFGEKLFF
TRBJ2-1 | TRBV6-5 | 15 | CASALGGQPYNEQFF
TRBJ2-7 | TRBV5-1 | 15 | CASSLAGTSNYEQYF
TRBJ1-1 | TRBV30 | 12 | CAWSEMGVEAFF
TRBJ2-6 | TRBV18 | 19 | CASSPPGTGGAGGANVLTF
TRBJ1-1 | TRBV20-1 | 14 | CSASNRGVGTEAFF